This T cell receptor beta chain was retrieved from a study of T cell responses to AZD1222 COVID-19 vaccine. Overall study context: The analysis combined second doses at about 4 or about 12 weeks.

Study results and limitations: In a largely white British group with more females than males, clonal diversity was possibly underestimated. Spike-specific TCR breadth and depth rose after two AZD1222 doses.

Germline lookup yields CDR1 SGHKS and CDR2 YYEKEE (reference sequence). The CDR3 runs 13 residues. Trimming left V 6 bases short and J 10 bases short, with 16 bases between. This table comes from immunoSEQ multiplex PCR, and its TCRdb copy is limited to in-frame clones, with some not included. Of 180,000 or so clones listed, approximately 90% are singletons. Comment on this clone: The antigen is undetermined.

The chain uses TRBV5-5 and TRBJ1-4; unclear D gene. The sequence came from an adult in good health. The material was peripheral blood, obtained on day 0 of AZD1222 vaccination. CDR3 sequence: CASTSLGLGKLFF. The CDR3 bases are TGTGCCAGCACCTCCCTAGGGTTGGGAAAACTGTTTTTT.